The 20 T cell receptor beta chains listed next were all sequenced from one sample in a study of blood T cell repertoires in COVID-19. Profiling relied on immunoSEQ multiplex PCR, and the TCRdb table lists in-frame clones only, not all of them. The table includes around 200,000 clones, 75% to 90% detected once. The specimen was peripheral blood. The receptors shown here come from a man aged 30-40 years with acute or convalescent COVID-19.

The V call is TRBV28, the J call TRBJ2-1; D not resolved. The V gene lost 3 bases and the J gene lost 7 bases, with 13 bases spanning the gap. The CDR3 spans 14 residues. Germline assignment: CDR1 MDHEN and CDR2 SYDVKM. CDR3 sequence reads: CASSFPVIGNEQFF. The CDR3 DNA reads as TGTGCCAGCAGTTTCCCAGTGATCGGGAATGAGCAGTTCTTC.

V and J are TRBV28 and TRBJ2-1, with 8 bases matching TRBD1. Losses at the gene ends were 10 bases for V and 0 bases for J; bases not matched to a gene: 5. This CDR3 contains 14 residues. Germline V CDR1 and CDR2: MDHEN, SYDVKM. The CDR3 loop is CATTGGSSYNEQFF. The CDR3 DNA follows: TGTGCCACAACAGGGGGGAGCTCCTACAATGAGCAGTTCTTC.

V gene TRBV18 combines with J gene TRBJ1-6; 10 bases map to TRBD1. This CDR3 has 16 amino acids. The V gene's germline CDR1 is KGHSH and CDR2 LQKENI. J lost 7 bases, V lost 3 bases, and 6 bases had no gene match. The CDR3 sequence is CASSPGTGVGNSPLHF. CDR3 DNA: TGTGCCAGCTCACCCGGGACAGGGGTTGGAAATTCACCCCTCCACTTT.

The DNA of the CDR3 is TGCGCCAGCAGCGAGTACCTAGCGGGACCCAACGAGTTCTTC. Its protein product is CASSEYLAGPNEFF. The J gene is TRBJ2-1, the V gene TRBV5-1, with 9 bases matching TRBD2. Trimming cost V 4 bases and J 14 bases; bases outside gene matches: 13. Looked up from germline, CDR1 is SGHRS and CDR2 is YFSETQ. This CDR3 contains 14 residues.

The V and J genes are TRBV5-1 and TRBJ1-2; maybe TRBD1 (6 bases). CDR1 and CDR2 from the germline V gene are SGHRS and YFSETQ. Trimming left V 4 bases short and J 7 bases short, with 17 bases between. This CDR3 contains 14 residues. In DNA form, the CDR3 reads TGCGCCAGCAGCCCGAGGGTGGGGGCTTTTGGCTACACCTTC. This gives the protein CASSPRVGAFGYTF.

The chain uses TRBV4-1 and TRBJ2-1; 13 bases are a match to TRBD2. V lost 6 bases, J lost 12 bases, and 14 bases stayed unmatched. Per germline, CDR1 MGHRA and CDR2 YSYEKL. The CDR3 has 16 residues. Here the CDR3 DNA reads TGCGCCAGCAGAGTAAGCGTACTAGCGGGGGGGCCTAGGCAGTTCTTC. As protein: CASRVSVLAGGPRQFF.

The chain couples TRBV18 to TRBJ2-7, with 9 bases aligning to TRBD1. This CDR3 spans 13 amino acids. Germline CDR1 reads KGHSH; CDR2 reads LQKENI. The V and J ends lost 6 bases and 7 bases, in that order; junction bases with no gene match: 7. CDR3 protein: CASSSGQGEEQYF. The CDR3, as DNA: TGTGCCAGCTCGTCGGGACAGGGTGAAGAGCAGTACTTC.

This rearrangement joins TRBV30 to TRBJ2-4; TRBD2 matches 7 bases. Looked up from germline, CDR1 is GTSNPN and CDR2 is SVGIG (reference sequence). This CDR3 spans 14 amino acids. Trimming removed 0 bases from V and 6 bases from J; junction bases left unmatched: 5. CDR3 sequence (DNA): TGTGCCTGGAGTGTGGCGGGGACTATAAACATTCAGTACTTC. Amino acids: CAWSVAGTINIQYF. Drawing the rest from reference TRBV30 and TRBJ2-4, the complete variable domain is SQTIHQWPATLVQPVGSPLSLECTVEGTSNPNLYWYRQAAGRGLQLLFYSVGIGQISSEVPQNLSASRPQDRQFILSSKKLLLSDSGFYLCAWSVAGTINIQYFGAGTRLSVL.

The CDR3 nucleotides read TGCGCCACTCGACCATCAGGGAACACCGGGGAGCTGTTTTTT. Encoded protein: CATRPSGNTGELFF. The chain joins TRBV5-1 to TRBJ2-2; no clear D gene. V dropped 9 bases and J dropped 1 base, with 13 bases sitting between them. The CDR3 is 14 amino acids. Germline-derived CDR1 and CDR2 are SGHRS and YFSETQ.

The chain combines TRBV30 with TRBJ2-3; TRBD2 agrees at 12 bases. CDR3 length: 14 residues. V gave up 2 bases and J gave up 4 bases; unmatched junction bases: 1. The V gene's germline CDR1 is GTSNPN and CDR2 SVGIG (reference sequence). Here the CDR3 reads CAWSLAGGPDTQYF. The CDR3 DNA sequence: TGTGCCTGGAGTCTAGCGGGGGGGCCAGATACGCAGTATTTT.

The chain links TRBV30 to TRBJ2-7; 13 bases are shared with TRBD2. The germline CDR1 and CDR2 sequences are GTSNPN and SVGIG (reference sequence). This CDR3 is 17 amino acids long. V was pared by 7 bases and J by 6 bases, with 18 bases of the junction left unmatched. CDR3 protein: CASTQSLRTSGRGEQYF. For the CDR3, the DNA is TGTGCCTCAACGCAGAGTTTGAGGACTAGCGGGAGAGGCGAGCAGTACTTC.

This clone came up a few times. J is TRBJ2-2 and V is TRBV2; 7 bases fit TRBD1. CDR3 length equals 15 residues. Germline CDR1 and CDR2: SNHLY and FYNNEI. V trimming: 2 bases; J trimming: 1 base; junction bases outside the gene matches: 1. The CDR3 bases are TGTGCCAGCAGTGAATACAGGGGGAACACCGGGGAGCTGTTTTTT. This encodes CASSEYRGNTGELFF.

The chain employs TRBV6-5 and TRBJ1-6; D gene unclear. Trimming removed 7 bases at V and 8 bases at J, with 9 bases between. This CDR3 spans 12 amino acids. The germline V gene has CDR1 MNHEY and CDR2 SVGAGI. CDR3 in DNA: TGTGCCAGCACCTTCGTTGATTCACCCCTCCACTTT. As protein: CASTFVDSPLHF.

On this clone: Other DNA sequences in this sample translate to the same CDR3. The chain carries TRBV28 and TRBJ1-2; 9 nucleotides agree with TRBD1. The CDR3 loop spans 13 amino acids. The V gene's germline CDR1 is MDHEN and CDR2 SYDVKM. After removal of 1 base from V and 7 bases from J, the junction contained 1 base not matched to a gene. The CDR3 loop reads CASSLSGQGGYTF. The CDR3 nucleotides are TGTGCCAGCAGTTTATCGGGACAGGGTGGCTACACCTTC.

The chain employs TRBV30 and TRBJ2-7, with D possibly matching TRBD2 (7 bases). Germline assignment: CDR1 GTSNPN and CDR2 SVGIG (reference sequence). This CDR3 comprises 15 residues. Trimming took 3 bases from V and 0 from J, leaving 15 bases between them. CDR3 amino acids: CAWRGGRASSYEQYF. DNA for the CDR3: TGTGCCTGGAGGGGGGGGCGGGCCAGCTCCTACGAGCAGTACTTC.

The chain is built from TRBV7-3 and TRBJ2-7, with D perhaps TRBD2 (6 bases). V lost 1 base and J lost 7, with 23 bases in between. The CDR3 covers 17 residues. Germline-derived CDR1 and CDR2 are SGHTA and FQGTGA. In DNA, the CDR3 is TGTGCCAGCAGCTTAAGAGGGAGACTACCCCCGGAGGGGGAGCAGTACTTC. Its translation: CASSLRGRLPPEGEQYF.

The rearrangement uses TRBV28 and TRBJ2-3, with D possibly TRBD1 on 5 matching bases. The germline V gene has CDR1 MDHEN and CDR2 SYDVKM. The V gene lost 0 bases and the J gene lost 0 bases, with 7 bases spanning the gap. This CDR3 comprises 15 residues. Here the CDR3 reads CASSLWSGSTDTQYF. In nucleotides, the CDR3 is TGTGCCAGCAGTTTATGGTCAGGGAGCACAGATACGCAGTATTTT.

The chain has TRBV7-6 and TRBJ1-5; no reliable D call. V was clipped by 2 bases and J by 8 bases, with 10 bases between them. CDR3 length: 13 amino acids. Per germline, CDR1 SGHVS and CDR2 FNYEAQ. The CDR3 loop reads CASSLNGKEPQHF. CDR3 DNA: TGTGCCAGCAGCTTAAACGGGAAGGAGCCCCAGCATTTT.

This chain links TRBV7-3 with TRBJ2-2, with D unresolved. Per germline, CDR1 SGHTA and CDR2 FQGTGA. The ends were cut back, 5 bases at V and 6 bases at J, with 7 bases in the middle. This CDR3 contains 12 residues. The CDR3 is CASSPLPGELFF. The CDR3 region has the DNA TGTGCCAGCAGCCCCCTCCCCGGGGAGCTGTTTTTT.

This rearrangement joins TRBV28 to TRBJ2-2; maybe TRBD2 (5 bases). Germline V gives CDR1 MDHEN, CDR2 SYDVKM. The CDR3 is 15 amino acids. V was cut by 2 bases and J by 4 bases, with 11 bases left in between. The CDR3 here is CASSLRGFRTGELFF. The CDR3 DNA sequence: TGTGCCAGCAGTTTACGGGGTTTCCGCACCGGGGAGCTGTTTTTT.